These T cell receptor beta chains were read from a single sample in a study of blood T cells in healthy people across ages. TCRdb analysed the 5' RACE reads with MiXCR anew, one entry per CDR3 protein. The table shows 650,000 to 1,000,000 distinct CDR3 sequences, with about 36% occurring only once. The sequenced sample was blood. The receptors originated from a man younger than 30 in good health. CDR3s include the opening cysteine and the closing phenylalanine or tryptophan. Fields, in order: J gene, clone size, D gene, V gene, CDR3 protein, CDR3 DNA. D genes are given only for firm matches. Size values are once, few and many counts, or a class for expanded clones, and some rows have none.

TRBJ2-3 . . TRBV28 CASSTNGPADTQYF TGTGCCAGCAGTACCAACGGCCCCGCAGATACGCAGTATTTT
TRBJ2-1 many . TRBV4-3 CASSQDLGGFGEQFF TGCGCCAGCAGCCAAGATCTTGGGGGTTTCGGTGAGCAGTTCTTC
TRBJ1-2 few . TRBV25-1 CASSPSGGGVLGYGYTF TGTGCCAGCAGCCCCTCCGGGGGGGGCGTGTTGGGCTATGGCTACACCTTC
TRBJ2-7 few TRBD1 TRBV4-3 CASSQDPSGGFDEQYF TGCGCCAGCAGCCAAGATCCCTCAGGGGGCTTCGACGAGCAGTACTTC
TRBJ2-1 few TRBD2 TRBV6-5 CASRPKLAGGHNEQFF TGTGCCAGCAGGCCCAAACTAGCGGGGGGCCACAATGAGCAGTTCTTC
TRBJ1-1 . . TRBV7-9 CASSLPGPSNTEAFF TGTGCCAGCAGCTTACCGGGACCGTCGAACACTGAAGCTTTCTTT
TRBJ1-2 once . TRBV27 CASSNLGVGYTF TGTGCCAGCAGCAACCTGGGAGTTGGCTACACCTTC
TRBJ1-2 few TRBD1 TRBV20-1 CSRKQGEDYGYTF TGCAGTAGAAAACAGGGGGAAGACTATGGCTACACCTTC
TRBJ2-6 few TRBD1 TRBV7-2 CASSSRTGRSGANVLTF TGTGCCAGCAGCTCTAGGACAGGGAGGTCTGGGGCCAACGTCCTGACTTTC
TRBJ2-7 few TRBD1 TRBV18 CASSPNRGSYEQYF TGTGCCAGCTCCCCGAACAGGGGATCCTACGAGCAGTACTTC
TRBJ1-1 many . TRBV6-5 CASRRNTEAFF TGTGCCAGCAGACGGAACACTGAAGCTTTCTTT
TRBJ1-5 . . TRBV16 CASSQSRTVNQPQHF TGTGCCAGCAGCCAATCTCGGACAGTCAATCAGCCCCAGCATTTT
TRBJ1-5 few . TRBV5-1 CASSRGLREPQHF TGCGCCAGCAGTCGGGGTCTCAGGGAGCCCCAGCATTTT
TRBJ2-5 . . TRBV7-8 CASSLAGSLETQYF TGTGCCAGCAGCTTAGCTGGGAGCCTAGAGACCCAGTACTTC
TRBJ1-6 few . TRBV6-1 CASSEADNSPLHF TGTGCCAGCAGTGAAGCAGATAATTCACCCCTCCACTTT
TRBJ2-1 many . TRBV9 CASSVRDFKGNEQFF TGTGCCAGCAGCGTACGAGACTTTAAAGGCAATGAGCAGTTCTTC
TRBJ1-2 . . TRBV30 CAGGRDYGYTF TGTGCCGGGGGCAGAGACTATGGCTACACCTTC
TRBJ2-1 few . TRBV4-2 CASSQDEGQGTNEQFF TGTGCCAGCAGCCAAGATGAAGGGCAGGGAACGAATGAGCAGTTCTTC
TRBJ2-7 . . TRBV12-3/TRBV12-4 CASSRGRQSSYNEQYF TGTGCCAGCAGTCGGGGACGACAAAGCTCCTACAATGAGCAGTACTTC
TRBJ2-5 many TRBD2 TRBV7-2 CASSLKASGGTQYF TGTGCCAGCAGCTTGAAGGCTAGCGGGGGGACCCAGTACTTC
TRBJ2-5 few . TRBV4-2 CASSPREGETYNEQYF TGTGCCAGCAGCCCGCGTGAGGGGGAGACCTACAATGAGCAGTACTTC
TRBJ2-4 . . TRBV7-2 CASSLGGTGRKNIQYF TGTGCCAGCAGCTTAGGGGGGACCGGCAGAAAAAACATTCAGTACTTC
TRBJ1-2 few . TRBV2 CASSEAAQKRGYTF TGTGCCAGCAGTGAAGCAGCGCAGAAACGTGGCTACACCTTC
TRBJ1-1 . . TRBV5-1 CASSLEVGRDEAFF TGCGCCAGCAGCTTAGAAGTGGGCAGGGATGAAGCTTTCTTT
TRBJ2-3 few . TRBV4-2 CASSQDPASDTDTQYF TGTGCCAGCAGCCAAGATCCGGCTAGCGACACAGATACGCAGTATTTT